This TCR beta chain was sequenced during a study of shared clonotypes between healthy human individuals. Study-level findings and limits: It was observed that around 5% of naive CD4 clonotypes were shared across a few donors. Naive subsets tended to show greater estimated richness than memory subsets.

Germline values: CDR1 MNHEY, CDR2 SMNVEV (reference sequence). Trimming stripped 5 bases from V and 3 bases from J, with 15 bases between. The CDR3 has 15 amino acids. Data came from immunoSEQ multiplex PCR; TCRdb stores just in-frame clones and leaves some out. The sample has hundreds of thousands of clones, 95% to 96% seen once. To note about this clone: Its target is not known.

Positive CCR7 selection of CD45RO-negative cells yielded the naive CD8 cells, and terminally differentiated effector memory CD45RA+ cells were excluded. The study drew its donors from healthy HIV-negative adults without recent acute infections or vaccinations. The sample comprised naive CD8+ T cells sorted from blood. The chain recombines TRBV27 with TRBJ2-3; D is ambiguous. This sequence originates from a woman aged 30 to 39 in good health. The DNA of the CDR3 is TGTGCCAGCAGTCAAAGGGTTGTCGGGACAGATACGCAGTATTTT. This codes for CASSQRVVGTDTQYF.